This entry concerns a single TCR beta chain. Antigen specificity is unknown. The source of the sample is a study of lymphopenia after photon versus proton radiotherapy. General study points: After lymphocyte nadir, photon-treated repertoires showed oligoclonal expansion, especially CD8+ Temra. Larger post-nadir TCR diversity loss correlated inversely with survival in deceased patients. Proton therapy kept repertoires fairly stable, unlike photons, which gained effector/memory cells.

Germline CDR1 is SGHVS and CDR2 is FQNEAQ. CDR3 size: 15 residues. The V segment lost 5 bases and the J segment 2 bases; nucleotides outside the gene matches: 8. Sequenced by immunoSEQ multiplex PCR; TCRdb stores in-frame clones only, minus some. The sample shows about 3,800 clones, over 60% of them seen only once. The specimen comprised peripheral blood, sampled from a patient treated with proton-based radiotherapy. The clonotype was recovered from a man of 80 years or more with esophageal cancer. The V call is TRBV7-8, the J call TRBJ2-7; 8 bases map to TRBD1. The CDR3 loop reads CASSQEQGAAYEQYF. Here the CDR3 DNA reads TGTGCCAGCAGCCAAGAGCAGGGGGCTGCCTACGAGCAGTACTTC. The full variable domain, its missing parts supplied by reference TRBV7-8 and TRBJ2-7, is GAGVSQSPRYKVAKRGQDVALRCDPISGHVSLFWYQQALGQGPEFLTYFQNEAQLDKSGLPSDRFFAERPEGSVSTLKIQRTQQEDSAVYLCASSQEQGAAYEQYFGPGTRLTVT.